This TCR beta chain derives from a study of blood T cell repertoires in COVID-19. The data were produced by immunoSEQ multiplex PCR, yet TCRdb's version contains in-frame clones alone and is incomplete. The table records hundreds of thousands of clones, approximately 86% of them present only once. CDR3 length equals 16 residues. Per germline, CDR1 GTSNPN and CDR2 SVGIG (reference sequence). The V gene lost 5 bases and the J gene lost 0 bases, with 14 bases spanning the gap. Sequenced material: peripheral blood. V usage is TRBV30 and J usage is TRBJ2-6; D possibly corresponds to TRBD1 (6 bases). This TCR derives from a woman between 50 and 59 years old with active or convalescent COVID-19. CDR3: CAWQRGWVSGANVLTF. The CDR3 DNA is TGTGCCTGGCAGAGGGGGTGGGTCTCTGGGGCCAACGTCCTGACTTTC.